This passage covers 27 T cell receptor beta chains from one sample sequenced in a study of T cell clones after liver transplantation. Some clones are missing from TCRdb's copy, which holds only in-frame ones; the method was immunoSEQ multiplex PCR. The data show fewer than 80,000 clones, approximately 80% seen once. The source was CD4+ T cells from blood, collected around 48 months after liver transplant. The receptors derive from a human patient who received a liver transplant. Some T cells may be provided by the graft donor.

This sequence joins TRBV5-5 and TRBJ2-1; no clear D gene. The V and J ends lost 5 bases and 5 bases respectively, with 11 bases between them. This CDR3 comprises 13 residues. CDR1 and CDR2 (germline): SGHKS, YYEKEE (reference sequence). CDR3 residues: CASSSGPNNEQFF. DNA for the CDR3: TGTGCCAGCAGTTCCGGGCCAAACAATGAGCAGTTCTTC.

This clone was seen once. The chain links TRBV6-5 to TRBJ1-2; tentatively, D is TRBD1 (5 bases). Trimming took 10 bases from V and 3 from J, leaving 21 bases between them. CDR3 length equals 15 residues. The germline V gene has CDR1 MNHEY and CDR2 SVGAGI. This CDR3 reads CATKGPREFYYGYTF. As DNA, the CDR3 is TGTGCCACCAAGGGCCCCAGGGAGTTTTACTATGGCTACACCTTC.

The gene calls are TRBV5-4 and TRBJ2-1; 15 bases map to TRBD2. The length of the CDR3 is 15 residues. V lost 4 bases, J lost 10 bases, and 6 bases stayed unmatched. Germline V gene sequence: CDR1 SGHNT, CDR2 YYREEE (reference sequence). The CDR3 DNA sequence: TGTGCCAGCAGCCCCGGACTAGCGGGGGGGAACGAGCAGTTCTTC. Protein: CASSPGLAGGNEQFF.

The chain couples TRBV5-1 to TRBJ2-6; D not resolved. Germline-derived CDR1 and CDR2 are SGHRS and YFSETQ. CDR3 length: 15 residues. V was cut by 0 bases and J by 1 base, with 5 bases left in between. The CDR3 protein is CASSLDPSGANVLTF. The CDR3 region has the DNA TGCGCCAGCAGCTTGGACCCTTCTGGGGCCAACGTCCTGACTTTC.

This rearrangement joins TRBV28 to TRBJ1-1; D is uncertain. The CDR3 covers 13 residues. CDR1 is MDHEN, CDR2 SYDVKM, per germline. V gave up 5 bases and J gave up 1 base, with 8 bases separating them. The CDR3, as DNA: TGTGCCAGCAGTCCTCCTAAGAACACTGAAGCTTTCTTT. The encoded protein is CASSPPKNTEAFF.

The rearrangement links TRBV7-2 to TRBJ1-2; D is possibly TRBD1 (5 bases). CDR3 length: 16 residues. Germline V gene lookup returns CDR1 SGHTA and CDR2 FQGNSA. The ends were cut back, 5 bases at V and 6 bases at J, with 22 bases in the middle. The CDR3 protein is CASSPQVGGRVDGYTF. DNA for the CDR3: TGTGCCAGCAGCCCCCAGGTTGGGGGGAGGGTTGATGGCTACACCTTC.

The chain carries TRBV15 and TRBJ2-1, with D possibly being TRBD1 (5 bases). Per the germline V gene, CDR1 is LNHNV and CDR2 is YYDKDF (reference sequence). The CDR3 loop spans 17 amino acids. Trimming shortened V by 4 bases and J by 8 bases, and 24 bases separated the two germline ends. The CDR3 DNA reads TGTGCCACCAGCAATCCAGGGTGGGCGATTGATGTGGATGAGCAGTTCTTC. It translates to CATSNPGWAIDVDEQFF.

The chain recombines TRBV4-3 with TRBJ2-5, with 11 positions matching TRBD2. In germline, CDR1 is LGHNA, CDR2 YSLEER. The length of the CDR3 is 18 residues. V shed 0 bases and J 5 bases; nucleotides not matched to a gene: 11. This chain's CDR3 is CASSQDHNSGGAEETQYF. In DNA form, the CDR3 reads TGCGCCAGCAGCCAAGATCATAATAGCGGGGGGGCGGAGGAGACCCAGTACTTC.

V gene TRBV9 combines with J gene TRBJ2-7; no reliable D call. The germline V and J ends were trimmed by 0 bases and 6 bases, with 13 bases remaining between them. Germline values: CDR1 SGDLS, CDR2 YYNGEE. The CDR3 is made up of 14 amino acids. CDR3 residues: CASSVGSILSEQYF. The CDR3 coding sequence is TGTGCCAGCAGCGTAGGCAGCATCTTATCCGAGCAGTACTTC.

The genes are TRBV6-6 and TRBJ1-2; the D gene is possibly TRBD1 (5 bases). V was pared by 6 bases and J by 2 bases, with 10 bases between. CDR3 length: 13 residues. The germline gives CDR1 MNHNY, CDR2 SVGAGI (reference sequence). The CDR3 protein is CASSPDSNYGYTF. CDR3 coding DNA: TGTGCCAGCAGCCCCGACAGCAACTATGGCTACACCTTC.

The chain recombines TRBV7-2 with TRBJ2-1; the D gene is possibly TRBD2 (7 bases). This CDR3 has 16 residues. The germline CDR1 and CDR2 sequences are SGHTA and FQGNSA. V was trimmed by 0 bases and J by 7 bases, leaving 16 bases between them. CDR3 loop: CASSLAGGGIGNEQFF. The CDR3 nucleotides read TGTGCCAGCAGCTTAGCGGGAGGGGGAATTGGTAATGAGCAGTTCTTC.

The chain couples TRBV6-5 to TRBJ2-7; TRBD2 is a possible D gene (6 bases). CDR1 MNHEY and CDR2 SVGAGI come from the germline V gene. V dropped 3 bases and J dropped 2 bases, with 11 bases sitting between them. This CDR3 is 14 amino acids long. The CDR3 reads CASSYGGMAYEQYF. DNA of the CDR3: TGTGCCAGCAGTTATGGGGGGATGGCCTACGAGCAGTACTTC.

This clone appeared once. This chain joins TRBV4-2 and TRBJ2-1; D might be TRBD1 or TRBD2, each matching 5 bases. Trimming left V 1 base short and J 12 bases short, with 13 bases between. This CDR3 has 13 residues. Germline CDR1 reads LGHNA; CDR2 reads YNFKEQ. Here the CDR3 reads CASSQVGDLSQFF. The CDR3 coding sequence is TGTGCCAGCAGCCAAGTGGGGGACCTCTCGCAGTTCTTC.

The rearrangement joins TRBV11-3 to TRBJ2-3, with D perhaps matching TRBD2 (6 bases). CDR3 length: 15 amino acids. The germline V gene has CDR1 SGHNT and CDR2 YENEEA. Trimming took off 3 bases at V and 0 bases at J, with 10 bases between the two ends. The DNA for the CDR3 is TGTGCCAGCAGCTTGGGGCGGGGAAGCACAGATACGCAGTATTTT. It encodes CASSLGRGSTDTQYF.

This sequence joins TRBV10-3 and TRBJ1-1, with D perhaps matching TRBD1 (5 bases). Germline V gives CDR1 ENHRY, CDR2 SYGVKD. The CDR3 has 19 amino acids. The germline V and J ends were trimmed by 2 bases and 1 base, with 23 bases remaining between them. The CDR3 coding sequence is TGTGCCATCAGTGAGAGACCCTACTCGGACATTGGACCGAACACTGAAGCTTTCTTT. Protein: CAISERPYSDIGPNTEAFF.

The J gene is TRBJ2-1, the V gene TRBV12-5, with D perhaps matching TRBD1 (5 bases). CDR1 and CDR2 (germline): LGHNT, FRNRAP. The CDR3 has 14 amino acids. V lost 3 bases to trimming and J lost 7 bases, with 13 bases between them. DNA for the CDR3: TGTGCTAGTGGTTTTTCCACCAGACAGAATGAGCAGTTCTTC. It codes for CASGFSTRQNEQFF.

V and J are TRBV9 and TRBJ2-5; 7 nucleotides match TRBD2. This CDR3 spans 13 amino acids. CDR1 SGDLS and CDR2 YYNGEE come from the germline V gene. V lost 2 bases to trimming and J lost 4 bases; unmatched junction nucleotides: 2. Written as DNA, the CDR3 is TGTGCCAGCAGCGTGGAGCGGGGAGAGACCCAGTACTTC. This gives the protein CASSVERGETQYF. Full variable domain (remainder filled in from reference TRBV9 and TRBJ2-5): DSGVTQTPKHLITATGQRVTLRCSPRSGDLSVYWYQQSLDQGLQFLIQYYNGEERAKGNILERFSAQQFPDLHSELNLSSLELGDSALYFCASSVERGETQYFGPGTRLLVL.

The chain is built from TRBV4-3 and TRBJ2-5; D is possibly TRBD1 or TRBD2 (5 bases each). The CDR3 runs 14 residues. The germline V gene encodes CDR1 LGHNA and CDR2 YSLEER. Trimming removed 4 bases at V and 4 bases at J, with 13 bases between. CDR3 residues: CASSLGAGRETQYF. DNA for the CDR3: TGCGCCAGCAGCCTGGGCGCAGGGAGAGAGACCCAGTACTTC.

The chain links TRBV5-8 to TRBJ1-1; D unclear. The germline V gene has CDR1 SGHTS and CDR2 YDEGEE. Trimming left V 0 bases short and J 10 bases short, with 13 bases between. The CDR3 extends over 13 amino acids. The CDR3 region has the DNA TGTGCCAGCAGCTTGGTGCCAGAGGGTCGAGCTTTCTTT. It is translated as CASSLVPEGRAFF.

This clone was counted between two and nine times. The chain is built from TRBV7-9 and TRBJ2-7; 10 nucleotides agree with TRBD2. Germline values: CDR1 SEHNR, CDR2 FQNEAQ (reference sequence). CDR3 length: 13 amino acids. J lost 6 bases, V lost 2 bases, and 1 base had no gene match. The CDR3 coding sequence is TGTGCCAGCAGCTTAAGCGGGAGGGGCGAGCAGTACTTC. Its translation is CASSLSGRGEQYF.

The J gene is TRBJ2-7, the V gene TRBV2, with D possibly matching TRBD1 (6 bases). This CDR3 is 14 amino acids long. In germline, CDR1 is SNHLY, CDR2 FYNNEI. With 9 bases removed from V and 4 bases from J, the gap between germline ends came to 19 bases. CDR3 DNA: TGTGCCAGGGCTCAAGCCGGGACACATTACGAGCAGTACTTC. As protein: CARAQAGTHYEQYF.

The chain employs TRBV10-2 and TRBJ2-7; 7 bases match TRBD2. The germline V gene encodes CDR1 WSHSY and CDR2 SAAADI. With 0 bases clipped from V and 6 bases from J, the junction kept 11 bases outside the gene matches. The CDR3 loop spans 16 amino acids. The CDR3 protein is CASSESVLLGRGEQYF. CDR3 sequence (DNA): TGCGCCAGCAGTGAGTCAGTTCTCCTTGGGAGGGGCGAGCAGTACTTC.

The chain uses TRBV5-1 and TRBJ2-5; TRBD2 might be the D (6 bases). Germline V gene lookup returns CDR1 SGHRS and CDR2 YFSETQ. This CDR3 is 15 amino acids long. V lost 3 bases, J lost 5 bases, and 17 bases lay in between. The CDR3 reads CASSSLGGGEETQYF. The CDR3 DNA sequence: TGCGCCAGCAGCTCCCTGGGTGGAGGGGAGGAGACCCAGTACTTC.

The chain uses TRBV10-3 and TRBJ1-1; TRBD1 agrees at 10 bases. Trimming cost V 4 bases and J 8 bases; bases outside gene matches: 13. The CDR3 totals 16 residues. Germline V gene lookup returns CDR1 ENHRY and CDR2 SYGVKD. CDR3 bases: TGTGCCATCAGTGGGGGGTCCGGGACAGGGGACGGCGAAGCTTTCTTT. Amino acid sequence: CAISGGSGTGDGEAFF.

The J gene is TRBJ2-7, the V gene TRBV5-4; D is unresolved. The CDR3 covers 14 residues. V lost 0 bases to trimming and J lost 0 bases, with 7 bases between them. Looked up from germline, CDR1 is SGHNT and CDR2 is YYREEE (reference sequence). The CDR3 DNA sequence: TGTGCCAGCAGCTTGGCTTCCTCCTCCTACGAGCAGTACTTC. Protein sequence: CASSLASSSYEQYF. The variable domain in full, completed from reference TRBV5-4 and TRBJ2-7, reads ETGVTQSPTHLIKTRGQQVTLRCSSQSGHNTVSWYQQALGQGPQFIFQYYREEENGRGNFPPRFSGLQFPNYSSELNVNALELDDSALYLCASSLASSSYEQYFGPGTRLTVT.

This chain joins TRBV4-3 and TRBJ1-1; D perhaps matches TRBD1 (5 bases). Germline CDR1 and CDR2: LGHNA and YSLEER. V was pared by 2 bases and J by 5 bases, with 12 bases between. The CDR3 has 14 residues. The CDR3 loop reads CASSQYRTRTEAFF. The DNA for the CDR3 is TGCGCCAGCAGCCAATACAGGACTCGTACTGAAGCTTTCTTT.

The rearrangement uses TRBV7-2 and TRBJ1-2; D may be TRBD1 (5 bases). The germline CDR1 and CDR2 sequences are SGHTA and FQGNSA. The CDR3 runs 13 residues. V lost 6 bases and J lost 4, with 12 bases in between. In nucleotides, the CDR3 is TGTGCCAGCAGTCTCCCGGGGGGCTATGGCTACACCTTC. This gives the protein CASSLPGGYGYTF.